This T cell receptor (beta chain) is drawn from a study of type 1 regulatory T cells. Overall study context: This in vitro CD4 product, T-allo10, is enriched for Tr1 cells and alloantigen-specific. Study-level findings and limits: Tr1 cells had a more restricted TCR repertoire than non-Tr1 cells.

As for this clonotype: Its matching antigen is unknown.

Each CDR3 protein is one row after TCRdb ran MiXCR on the reads. This table holds roughly 65,000 distinct CDR3 sequences, 45% to 50% found once. Germline V lookup: CDR1 SGHVS, CDR2 FQNEAQ. There are 16 residues in the CDR3. The V gene end was trimmed by 4 bases and the J gene end by 2 bases; junction bases not matched to a gene: 6. The rearrangement uses TRBV7-8 and TRBJ2-2, with 8 nucleotides matching TRBD1. The sequenced sample consisted of cultured non-Tr1 T cells, either the whole culture or a sorted T cell fraction (not recorded which). This TCR was sampled from a human donor in good health. Written as DNA, the CDR3 is TGTGCCAGCAGCTCCATGCAGGGGGCTAACACCGGGGAGCTGTTTTTT. Translating it yields CASSSMQGANTGELFF.